This T cell receptor (beta chain) was profiled in a study of T cell responses to AZD1222 COVID-19 vaccine (dated by TCRdb to the early 2020s). Context from the whole study: Because spike-specific TCR depth and breadth did not differ between the two schedules, AZD1222 recipients who got a second dose at roughly 4 weeks were pooled with those who got a second dose at roughly 12 weeks. TCR sequencing was performed for over 230 trial participants, of whom about 200 were given two doses of AZD1222 and around 25 were given two doses of MenACWY control vaccine. Trial participants were enrolled by age into subgroups of 18-55, 56-69 and 70-plus years, and around 140, 26 and 57 TCR-sequenced participants, respectively, were included in these subgroups. What the research found in general, with its limitations: Vaccine-associated CD4 TCRs spanned the whole spike protein, with dominant responses in regions 160-218 and 743-854. In the small 56-69-year group, the increase in depth fell short of significance, most likely because of low power. Because no day 14 peak-response samples were available, the repertoires could be characterized only after the peak T cell response. Conclusions about previously exposed vaccinees were limited because only six AZD1222 recipients were SARS-CoV-2 seropositive at baseline. Reportedly, close to half of the unique spike-specific TCRs recognized epitopes lying outside the regions that are mutated in the B.1.351 and B.1.1.7 variants. Participants were mostly white British and included more females than males, and it was suggested by the authors that clonal diversity may have been underestimated. After two AZD1222 doses, both the breadth and the depth of spike-specific TCRs were significantly higher than at day 0 and than in MenACWY recipients.

This specimen's time point label, interpreted: baseline before first vaccination. The vaccinee samples were drawn from two UK trials, COV001 and COV002, one of which was a single-blind randomized controlled phase 2/3 trial testing AZD1222 (ChAdOx1 nCoV-19) in healthy adults. For TCRbeta chain sequencing, PBMC samples from trial participants were taken at day 0 and at day 28 after the second dose. The table lists this clone with a few counts. Its target antigen remains unknown. Mismatch with germline at one junction end may stem from a read error. The CDR3 regions of human TCRbeta chains were analyzed by immunosequencing. Per the original workflow: Repertoire TCRs were matched against a reference library of SARS-CoV-2-specific TCRs generated with the MIRA antigen-specificity platform. Breadth was defined as the fraction of unique TCRs that were SARS-CoV-2-associated, and depth was defined as the fraction of total T cells that were SARS-CoV-2-associated. Using the MIRA data, each spike-specific TCR was assigned both to the spike region to which the TCR was reactive and to a CD4 or CD8 class. Log10-transformed breadth and depth values were compared by one-way ANOVA with Sidak's multiple comparisons tests. Held by TCRdb, this immuneACCESS table contains in-frame sequences only and omits some clones. Under half of the omission traces to an unresolved V gene where checked; the cause of the rest is unknown. For V, J and clone size, that table is used; D and trimming come from the DNA. Recorded for this sample are 95,000 to 110,000 clones; over 80% of them occurred a single time. Approximately 22% of the sample belongs to the ten largest clones.

The germline V gene (reference sequence) sets CDR1 to SSHAT and CDR2 to FNYEAQ. The CDR3 goes from the cysteine to the phenylalanine over 15 residues. Only CDR3 DNA is held: 45 bases, read in frame from base 1. The sequence was obtained from an adult in good health. Recombination linked TRBV7-7 to TRBJ2-1, with the identity of the D gene unclear. The sequencing here drew on peripheral blood, taken on day 0 of AZD1222 vaccination. The DNA sequence is given as TGTGCTAGCAGCTCCCGGGTTAACGCATACAATGAGCAGTTCTTC. It translates as CASSSRVNAYNEQFF.